The next 26 T cell receptor beta chains were all read from a single sample in a study of blood T cell repertoires in COVID-19. Assay: immunoSEQ multiplex PCR; the TCRdb copy retains only in-frame clones and omits some. The sample has more than 200,000 clones, roughly 86% seen once. The sequenced sample consisted of peripheral blood. The receptor source for this set is a human donor in a cohort sampled during active COVID-19.

CDR3 coding DNA: TGTGCCAGCAGTTTATCGGGGGGGGTGAACACTGAAGCTTTCTTT. Its translation is CASSLSGGVNTEAFF. The chain carries TRBV27 and TRBJ1-1; a weak D match, TRBD1 (5 bases). V dropped 0 bases and J dropped 0 bases, with 8 bases sitting between them. The length of the CDR3 is 15 residues. Looked up from germline, CDR1 is MNHEY and CDR2 is SMNVEV (reference sequence).

The rearrangement links TRBV9 to TRBJ2-5, with 9 bases identical to TRBD1. This CDR3 is 14 amino acids long. The ends lost 3 bases at V and 5 bases at J; junction bases unmatched: 5. CDR1 and CDR2 from the germline V gene are SGDLS and YYNGEE. CDR3 sequence: CASSARQGEETQYF. CDR3 nucleotide sequence: TGTGCCAGCAGCGCCCGACAGGGGGAGGAGACCCAGTACTTC. Variable domain in full (rest from reference TRBV9 and TRBJ2-5): DSGVTQTPKHLITATGQRVTLRCSPRSGDLSVYWYQQSLDQGLQFLIQYYNGEERAKGNILERFSAQQFPDLHSELNLSSLELGDSALYFCASSARQGEETQYFGPGTRLLVL.

The chain employs TRBV6-2 or TRBV6-3 and TRBJ2-3, with D maybe TRBD2 (6 bases). The CDR3 has 16 amino acids. V was clipped by 0 bases and J by 0 bases, with 10 bases between them. Germline values: CDR1 MNHEY, CDR2 SVGEGT. In DNA, the CDR3 is TGTGCCAGCAGTTACTCTTCCGGGACTAGCACAGATACGCAGTATTTT. Translating it yields CASSYSSGTSTDTQYF.

The chain recombines TRBV9 with TRBJ2-1; 10 nucleotides match TRBD2. The ends lost 4 bases at V and 0 bases at J; junction bases unmatched: 19. The CDR3 consists of 21 residues. Germline loops: CDR1 SGDLS, CDR2 YYNGEE. This CDR3 is CASSSPAKGLAELSSYNEQFF. Written as DNA, the CDR3 is TGTGCCAGCAGCTCCCCCGCAAAAGGACTAGCGGAGTTGAGCTCCTACAATGAGCAGTTCTTC.

The V and J genes are TRBV20-1 and TRBJ1-6; TRBD1 is a possible D gene (5 bases). This CDR3 has 14 amino acids. The V gene lost 3 bases and the J gene lost 8 bases, with 14 bases spanning the gap. Germline loops: CDR1 DFQATT, CDR2 SNEGSKA (reference sequence). CDR3 amino acids: CSASWEWGDSPLHF. CDR3 nucleotide sequence: TGCAGTGCTAGTTGGGAGTGGGGGGATTCACCCCTCCACTTT.

The V and J genes are TRBV11-2 and TRBJ1-4; D is ambiguous. The CDR3 extends over 14 amino acids. Per germline, CDR1 SGHAT and CDR2 FQNNGV. Trimming shortened V by 5 bases and J by 0 bases, and 7 bases separated the two germline ends. The CDR3 nucleotides read TGTGCCAGCAGCCTCAGTGCAACTAATGAAAAACTGTTTTTT. Protein: CASSLSATNEKLFF.

This clone was detected once. The genes are TRBV5-6 and TRBJ1-2; maybe TRBD1 (5 bases). Trimming took 3 bases from V and 8 from J, leaving 23 bases between them. The CDR3 extends over 16 amino acids. The germline V gene encodes CDR1 SGHDT and CDR2 YYEEEE. CDR3 DNA sequence: TGTGCCAGCAGCTGGTGGGCAGGGAAACGGTTGGGAGGCTACACCTTC. As protein: CASSWWAGKRLGGYTF.

CDR3 in amino acids: CASSATGEDTEAFF. The CDR3 DNA follows: TGTGCCAGCAGTGCGACAGGGGAAGACACTGAAGCTTTCTTT. The rearrangement links TRBV25-1 to TRBJ1-1; 8 positions match TRBD1. CDR1 and CDR2 (germline): MGHDK, SYGVNS. Trimming cost V 4 bases and J 3 bases; bases outside gene matches: 4. The length of the CDR3 is 14 residues.

The chain links TRBV19 to TRBJ1-5; no clear D gene. The CDR3 extends over 12 amino acids. V shed 8 bases and J shed 1 base, with 6 bases lying between them. Looked up from germline, CDR1 is LNHDA and CDR2 is SQIVND (reference sequence). CDR3: CASQVSNQPQHF. The CDR3, as DNA: TGTGCCAGTCAGGTGAGCAATCAGCCCCAGCATTTT.

V gene TRBV10-3 combines with J gene TRBJ1-1; perhaps TRBD1 as D (6 bases). With 7 bases removed from V and 1 base from J, the gap between germline ends came to 16 bases. CDR1 ENHRY and CDR2 SYGVKD come from the germline V gene. CDR3 length: 15 residues. CDR3 protein: CAIKTAGQTNTEAFF. CDR3 coding DNA: TGTGCCATCAAAACAGCTGGACAGACGAACACTGAAGCTTTCTTT.

The rearrangement uses TRBV19 and TRBJ2-5, with 7 bases that match TRBD2. V shed 5 bases and J 4 bases; nucleotides not matched to a gene: 4. Germline values: CDR1 LNHDA, CDR2 SQIVND (reference sequence). The CDR3 has 13 residues. This CDR3 reads CASSGRVGETQYF. The DNA of the CDR3 is TGTGCCAGTAGTGGGAGGGTTGGAGAGACCCAGTACTTC.

The rearrangement joins TRBV4-1 to TRBJ1-2, with 7 bases lining up with TRBD1. CDR3 length equals 14 residues. Germline values: CDR1 MGHRA, CDR2 YSYEKL. V was clipped by 6 bases and J by 2 bases; unmatched bases: 6. For the CDR3, the DNA is TGCGCCAGCAGTCCTACGGGACAGAACTATGGCTACACCTTC. As protein: CASSPTGQNYGYTF.

In nucleotides, the CDR3 is TGTGCCAGCAGTTGGTCAGGGGCATTCTACGAGCAGTACTTC. It is translated as CASSWSGAFYEQYF. The chain has TRBV28 and TRBJ2-7; the D gene is possibly TRBD1 (6 bases). V was clipped by 4 bases and J by 3 bases, with 13 bases between them. The CDR3 sequence is 14 residues long. Germline CDR1 and CDR2: MDHEN and SYDVKM.

The count of this clone is one. This sequence joins TRBV11-2 and TRBJ1-1; unclear D gene. The V gene lost 5 bases and the J gene lost 4 bases, with 14 bases spanning the gap. Germline V gene sequence: CDR1 SGHAT, CDR2 FQNNGV. CDR3 size: 14 residues. The CDR3 region has the DNA TGTGCCAGCAGCCTAGGAGCCCCAAGCACTGAAGCTTTCTTT. Its translation: CASSLGAPSTEAFF.

The rearrangement joins TRBV13 to TRBJ2-7; 9 bases are a match to TRBD2. The V segment lost 4 bases and the J segment 4 bases; nucleotides outside the gene matches: 20. The length of the CDR3 is 19 residues. Germline V gene lookup returns CDR1 PRHDT and CDR2 FYEKMQ (reference sequence). CDR3 nucleotides: TGTGCCAGCAGCTCCGAATTCCCCTCGGCGGGAGGGTTTTCTTACGAGCAGTACTTC. Translated: CASSSEFPSAGGFSYEQYF.

The DNA for the CDR3 is TGTGCCAGCTCACCTAGGACAGGGAGGTTTGAGGCGACCCAGTACTTC. It codes for CASSPRTGRFEATQYF. This chain links TRBV18 with TRBJ2-5, with TRBD1 matching 8 bases. Per the germline V gene, CDR1 is KGHSH and CDR2 is LQKENI. Losses at the gene ends were 3 bases for V and 7 bases for J; bases not matched to a gene: 13. The CDR3 loop spans 16 amino acids.

The chain couples TRBV5-1 to TRBJ2-6; D unclear. The CDR3 extends over 15 amino acids. CDR1 SGHRS and CDR2 YFSETQ come from the germline V gene. V dropped 0 bases and J dropped 0 bases, with 4 bases sitting between them. The CDR3 nucleotides are TGCGCCAGCAGCTTGGACATCTCTGGGGCCAACGTCCTGACTTTC. It translates to CASSLDISGANVLTF. Supplemented by reference TRBV5-1 and TRBJ2-6, the full variable domain reads KAGVTQTPRYLIKTRGQQVTLSCSPISGHRSVSWYQQTPGQGLQFLFEYFSETQRNKGNFPGRFSGRQFSNSRSEMNVSTLELGDSALYLCASSLDISGANVLTFGAGSRLTVL.

The rearrangement joins TRBV7-3 to TRBJ2-2; D might be TRBD1 (5 bases). CDR3 length: 11 residues. V lost 11 bases to trimming and J lost 3 bases, with 7 bases between them. Germline V gene sequence: CDR1 SGHTA, CDR2 FQGTGA. The CDR3 protein is CASGYTGELFF. CDR3 nucleotide sequence: TGTGCCTCAGGGTACACCGGGGAGCTGTTTTTT.

This chain links TRBV5-1 with TRBJ2-7; perhaps TRBD2 as D (6 bases). V gave up 0 bases and J gave up 2 bases, with 15 bases separating them. Germline lookup yields CDR1 SGHRS and CDR2 YFSETQ. The CDR3 spans 16 residues. CDR3 coding DNA: TGCGCCAGCAGCTTGGGGGGGGTTATTCCCGCCTACGAGCAGTACTTC. Its protein product is CASSLGGVIPAYEQYF.

This clone has just a few counts. The chain recombines TRBV12-3 or TRBV12-4 with TRBJ1-1, with D possibly being TRBD1 (6 bases). Trimming left V 6 bases short and J 1 base short, with 6 bases between. CDR3 length: 12 residues. The CDR3 sequence: CASRGGNTEAFF. Here the CDR3 DNA reads TGTGCCAGCAGAGGGGGGAACACTGAAGCTTTCTTT.

This chain links TRBV24-1 with TRBJ2-3, with 7 bases aligning to TRBD2. There are 17 residues in the CDR3. V was clipped by 4 bases and J by 6 bases; unmatched bases: 15. Germline CDR1 reads KGHDR; CDR2 reads SFDVKD. CDR3 in amino acids: CATSEGGTTPSRDTQYF. The CDR3 DNA reads TGTGCCACCAGTGAGGGGGGGACTACCCCCTCACGGGATACGCAGTATTTT.

Only a few counts were recorded for this clone. The chain has TRBV2 and TRBJ1-2, with TRBD1 matching 7 bases. CDR1 is SNHLY, CDR2 FYNNEI, per germline. Trimming took 8 bases from V and 5 from J; bases not matched to a gene: 8. CDR3 length equals 13 residues. The CDR3 DNA reads TGTGCCAGCTCAACGACAGGGTCTTATGGCTACACCTTC. As protein: CASSTTGSYGYTF.

This chain links TRBV5-8 with TRBJ2-1; D is possibly TRBD2 (6 bases). CDR1 is SGHTS, CDR2 YDEGEE, per germline. Trimming pared 2 bases from V and 9 bases from J, leaving 18 bases between. CDR3 length: 15 amino acids. The CDR3 reads CASSFGAGPYREQFF. CDR3 coding DNA: TGTGCCAGCAGCTTCGGAGCGGGCCCTTACCGTGAGCAGTTCTTC.

V is TRBV5-1 and J is TRBJ2-7, with D unclear. CDR1 and CDR2 from the germline V gene are SGHRS and YFSETQ. V lost 2 bases to trimming and J lost 4 bases, with 10 bases between them. The CDR3 runs 13 residues. This CDR3 is CASSFQTDYEQYF. The CDR3 nucleotides read TGCGCCAGCAGCTTCCAGACTGATTACGAGCAGTACTTC.

CDR3 sequence: CASSHPTRGQGPRRGNSPLHF. The DNA for the CDR3 is TGTGCCAGCAGCCACCCCACGCGGGGACAGGGCCCCAGGAGAGGTAATTCACCCCTCCACTTT. The chain joins TRBV21-1 to TRBJ1-6; TRBD1, the D gene given by the table, was not confirmed from the DNA. TRBV21-1 is an annotated pseudogene. The CDR3 sequence is 21 residues long.

V usage is TRBV9 and J usage is TRBJ2-1; 14 nucleotides agree with TRBD2. Germline V lookup: CDR1 SGDLS, CDR2 YYNGEE. This CDR3 is built from 15 residues. V was clipped by 3 bases and J by 9 bases; unmatched bases: 5. CDR3 sequence reads: CASSGGLAGVVEQFF. Written as DNA, the CDR3 is TGTGCCAGCAGCGGGGGACTAGCGGGAGTTGTTGAGCAGTTCTTC.